Described below is a single T cell receptor beta chain sequence and its context. What it binds is unknown. Using immunoSEQ multiplex PCR, the repertoire was profiled, and TCRdb retains in-frame clones only, with some absent. Of about 93,000 clones detected, roughly 88% appear once; the ten largest clones hold 4.9%. The source of the sample is a study of radiotherapy plus CTLA-4 blockade in lung cancer. Study as a whole: Objective response rate was about 20%; disease control rate, around 33%. Whole-study findings and limits: Response, reportedly, was best predicted by interferon-beta along with early blood T cell clone dynamics. Blood TCR clones of tumor origin expanded after radiotherapy plus ipilimumab.

The CDR3 sequence is 12 residues long. The V end lost 1 base, the J end lost 13 bases, and 12 bases lay between the germline ends. The germline CDR1 and CDR2 sequences are SGHDT and YYEEEE. Those patients who had chemo-refractory metastatic non-small-cell lung cancer were given focal radiation along with CTLA-4 blockade through ipilimumab. The V gene is TRBV5-6, the J gene TRBJ2-1; D not resolved. This sequence was found in a human donor with non-small cell lung cancer that progressed on radiotherapy plus ipilimumab. This specimen was peripheral blood, taken from a patient treated with radiotherapy plus ipilimumab. The CDR3 here is CASSLNRLIQFF. In DNA, the CDR3 is TGTGCCAGCAGCTTGAACCGCCTAATTCAGTTCTTC.